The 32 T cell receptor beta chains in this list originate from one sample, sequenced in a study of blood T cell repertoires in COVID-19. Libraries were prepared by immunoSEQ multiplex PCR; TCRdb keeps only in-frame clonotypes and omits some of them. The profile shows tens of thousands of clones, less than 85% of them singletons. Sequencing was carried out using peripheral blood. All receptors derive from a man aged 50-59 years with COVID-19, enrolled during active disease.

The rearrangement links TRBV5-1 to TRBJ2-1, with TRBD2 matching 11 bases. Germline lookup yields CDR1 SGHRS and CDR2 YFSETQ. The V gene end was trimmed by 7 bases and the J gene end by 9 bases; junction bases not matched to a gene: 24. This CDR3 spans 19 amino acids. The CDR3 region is CASGIRLAGTSLIVSEQFF. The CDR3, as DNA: TGCGCCAGCGGAATCAGACTAGCGGGGACCTCCCTAATAGTTAGTGAGCAGTTCTTC.

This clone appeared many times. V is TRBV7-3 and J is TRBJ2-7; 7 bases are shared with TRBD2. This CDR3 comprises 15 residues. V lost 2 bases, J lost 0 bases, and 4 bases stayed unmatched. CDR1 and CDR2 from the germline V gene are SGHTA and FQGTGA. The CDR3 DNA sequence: TGTGCCAGCAGCTTACCCAGCGGGACCTCCTACGAGCAGTACTTC. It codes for CASSLPSGTSYEQYF.

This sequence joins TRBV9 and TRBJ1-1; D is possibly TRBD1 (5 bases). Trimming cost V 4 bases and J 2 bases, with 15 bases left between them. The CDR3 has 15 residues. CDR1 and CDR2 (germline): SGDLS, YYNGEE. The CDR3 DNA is TGTGCCAGCAGCCCCCGCTGGACACCTAACACTGAAGCTTTCTTT. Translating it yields CASSPRWTPNTEAFF.

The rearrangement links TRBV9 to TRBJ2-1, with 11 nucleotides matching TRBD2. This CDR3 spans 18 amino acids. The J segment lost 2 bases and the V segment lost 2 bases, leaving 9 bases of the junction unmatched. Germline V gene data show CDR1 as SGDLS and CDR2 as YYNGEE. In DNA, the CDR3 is TGTGCCAGCAGCGTCCCAACGTCTAGCGGGGGGACCTACAATGAGCAGTTCTTC. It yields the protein CASSVPTSSGGTYNEQFF.

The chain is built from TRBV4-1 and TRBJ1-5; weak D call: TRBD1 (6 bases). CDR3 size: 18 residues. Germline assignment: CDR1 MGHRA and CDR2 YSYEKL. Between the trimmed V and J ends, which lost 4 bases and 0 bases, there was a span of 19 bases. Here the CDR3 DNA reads TGCGCCAGCAGCCCCAAATTGGCGCAGGGGTATAGCAATCAGCCCCAGCATTTT. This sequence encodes CASSPKLAQGYSNQPQHF.

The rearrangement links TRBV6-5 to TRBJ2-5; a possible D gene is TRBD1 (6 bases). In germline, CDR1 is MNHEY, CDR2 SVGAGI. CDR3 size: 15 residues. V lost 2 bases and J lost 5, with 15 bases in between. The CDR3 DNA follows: TGTGCCAGCAGTTACCGCCCAGGGGCCGGGGAGACCCAGTACTTC. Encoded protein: CASSYRPGAGETQYF.

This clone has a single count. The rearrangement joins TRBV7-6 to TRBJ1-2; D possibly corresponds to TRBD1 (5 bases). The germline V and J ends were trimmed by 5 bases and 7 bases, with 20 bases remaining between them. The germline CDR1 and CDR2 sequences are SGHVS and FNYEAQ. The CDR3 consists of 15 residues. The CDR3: CASSPRWDYSVGYTF. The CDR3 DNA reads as TGTGCCAGCAGCCCCAGATGGGACTACTCCGTTGGCTACACCTTC.

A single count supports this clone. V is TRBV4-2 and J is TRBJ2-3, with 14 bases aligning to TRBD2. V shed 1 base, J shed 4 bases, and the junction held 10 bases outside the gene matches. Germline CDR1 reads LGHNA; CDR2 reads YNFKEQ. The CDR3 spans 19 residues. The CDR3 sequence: CASSQALTSGGAIPDTQYF. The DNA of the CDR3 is TGTGCCAGCAGCCAAGCTCTGACTAGCGGGGGGGCAATTCCAGATACGCAGTATTTT.

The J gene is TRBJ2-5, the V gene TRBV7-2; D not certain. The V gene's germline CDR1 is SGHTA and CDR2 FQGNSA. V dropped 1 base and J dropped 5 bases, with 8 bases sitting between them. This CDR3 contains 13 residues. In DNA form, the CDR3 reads TGTGCCAGCAGCTTAGTCCGTGGCGAGACCCAGTACTTC. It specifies CASSLVRGETQYF. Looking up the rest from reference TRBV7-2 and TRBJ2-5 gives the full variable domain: GAGVSQSPSNKVTEKGKDVELRCDPISGHTALYWYRQSLGQGLEFLIYFQGNSAPDKSGLPSDRFSAERTGGSVSTLTIQRTQQEDSAVYLCASSLVRGETQYFGPGTRLLVL.

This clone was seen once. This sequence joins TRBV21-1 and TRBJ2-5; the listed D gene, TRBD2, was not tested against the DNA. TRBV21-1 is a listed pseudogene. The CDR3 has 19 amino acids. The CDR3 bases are TGTGCCAGCAGCAAAAGGGCAGACGGACTAGCGCCCCACCAAGAGACCCAGTACTTC. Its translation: CASSKRADGLAPHQETQYF.

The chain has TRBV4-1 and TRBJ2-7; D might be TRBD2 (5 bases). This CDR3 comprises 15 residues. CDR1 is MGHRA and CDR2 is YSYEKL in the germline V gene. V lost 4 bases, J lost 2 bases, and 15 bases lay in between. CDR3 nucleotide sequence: TGCGCCAGCAGCCCAGAGCTCCGGGGAACCTACGAGCAGTACTTC. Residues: CASSPELRGTYEQYF.

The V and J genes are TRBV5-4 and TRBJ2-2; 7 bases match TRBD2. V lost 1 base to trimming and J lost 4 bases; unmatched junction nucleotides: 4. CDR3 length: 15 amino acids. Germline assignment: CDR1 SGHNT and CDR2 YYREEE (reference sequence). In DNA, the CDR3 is TGTGCCAGCAGCTTGCCGGGGGGTAGCACCGGGGAGCTGTTTTTT. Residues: CASSLPGGSTGELFF.

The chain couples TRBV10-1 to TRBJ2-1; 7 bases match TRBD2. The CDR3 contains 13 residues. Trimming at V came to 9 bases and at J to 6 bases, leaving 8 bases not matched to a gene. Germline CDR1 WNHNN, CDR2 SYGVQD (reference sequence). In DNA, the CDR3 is TGCGCCAGACAACCACCGGGAGGCAATGAGCAGTTCTTC. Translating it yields CARQPPGGNEQFF.

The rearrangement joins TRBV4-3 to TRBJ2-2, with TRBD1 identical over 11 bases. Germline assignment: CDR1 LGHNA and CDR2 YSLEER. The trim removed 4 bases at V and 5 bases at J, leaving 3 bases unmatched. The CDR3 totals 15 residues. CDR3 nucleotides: TGCGCCAGCAGCCCAGGGACAGGGGGGACCGGGGAGCTGTTTTTT. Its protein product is CASSPGTGGTGELFF.

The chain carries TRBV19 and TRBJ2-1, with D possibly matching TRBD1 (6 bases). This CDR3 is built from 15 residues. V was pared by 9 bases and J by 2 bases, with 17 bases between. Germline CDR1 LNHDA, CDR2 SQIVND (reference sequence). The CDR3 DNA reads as TGTGCCAGCAAGCCCCCAGGGACAACCTACAATGAGCAGTTCTTC. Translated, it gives CASKPPGTTYNEQFF.

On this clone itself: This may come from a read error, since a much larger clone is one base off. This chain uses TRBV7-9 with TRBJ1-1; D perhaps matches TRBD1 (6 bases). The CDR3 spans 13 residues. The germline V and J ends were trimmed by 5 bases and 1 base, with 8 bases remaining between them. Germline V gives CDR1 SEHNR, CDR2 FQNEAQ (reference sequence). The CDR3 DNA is TGTGCCAGCAGCCAACAGGGGAACACTGAAGCTTTCTTT. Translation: CASSQQGNTEAFF.

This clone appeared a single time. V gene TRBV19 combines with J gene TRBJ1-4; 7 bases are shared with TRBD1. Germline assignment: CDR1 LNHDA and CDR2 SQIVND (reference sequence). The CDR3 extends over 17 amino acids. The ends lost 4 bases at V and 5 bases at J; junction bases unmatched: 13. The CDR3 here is CASSTTIRQGENEKLFF. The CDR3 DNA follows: TGTGCCAGTAGTACCACCATCCGACAGGGAGAAAATGAAAAACTGTTTTTT.

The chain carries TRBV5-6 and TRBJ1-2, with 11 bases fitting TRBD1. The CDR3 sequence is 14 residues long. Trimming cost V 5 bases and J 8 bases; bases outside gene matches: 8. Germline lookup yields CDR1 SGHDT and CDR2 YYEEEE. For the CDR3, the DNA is TGTGCCAGCAGGTTTGGGACAGGGGGATTAGGCTACACCTTC. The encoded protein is CASRFGTGGLGYTF.

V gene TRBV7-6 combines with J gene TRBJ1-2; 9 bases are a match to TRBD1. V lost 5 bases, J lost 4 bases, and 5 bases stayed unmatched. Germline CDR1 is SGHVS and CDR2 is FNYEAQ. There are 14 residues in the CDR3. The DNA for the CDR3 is TGTGCCAGCAGCCCACAGGGGGCCGGCTATGGCTACACCTTC. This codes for CASSPQGAGYGYTF.

CDR3 amino acids: CASSPSSGDYNEQFF. CDR3 nucleotide sequence: TGTGCCAGCTCACCCTCTAGCGGGGATTACAATGAGCAGTTCTTC. The chain links TRBV18 to TRBJ2-1; TRBD2 matches 9 bases. CDR1 and CDR2 (germline): KGHSH, LQKENI. V shed 3 bases, J shed 4 bases, and the junction held 4 bases outside the gene matches. The CDR3 spans 15 residues.

The CDR3 spells CASSVASTGDTQYF. CDR3 sequence (DNA): TGTGCCAGCAGCGTAGCCTCAACGGGGGATACGCAGTATTTT. The chain links TRBV9 to TRBJ2-3, with D possibly TRBD2 on 5 matching bases. The CDR3 length is 14 residues. Trimming pared 0 bases from V and 6 bases from J, leaving 11 bases between. Germline CDR1 is SGDLS and CDR2 is YYNGEE.

The CDR3 DNA follows: TGTGCCAGCAGTGCACAGGGGGCGGGGGCCAAAAACATTCAGTACTTC. This gives the protein CASSAQGAGAKNIQYF. The chain carries TRBV6-1 and TRBJ2-4, with 9 bases that match TRBD1. V shed 4 bases, J shed 1 base, and the junction held 5 bases outside the gene matches. This CDR3 is built from 16 residues. Germline CDR1 reads MNHNS; CDR2 reads SASEGT.

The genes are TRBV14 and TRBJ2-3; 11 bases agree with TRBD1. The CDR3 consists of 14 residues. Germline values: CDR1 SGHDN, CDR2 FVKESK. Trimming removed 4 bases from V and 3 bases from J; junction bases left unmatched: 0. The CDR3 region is CASSRDRGTDTQYF. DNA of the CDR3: TGTGCCAGCAGCCGGGACAGGGGGACAGATACGCAGTATTTT. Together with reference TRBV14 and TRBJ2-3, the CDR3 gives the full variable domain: EAGVTQFPSHSVIEKGQTVTLRCDPISGHDNLYWYRRVMGKEIKFLLHFVKESKQDESGMPNNRFLAERTGGTYSTLKVQPAELEDSGVYFCASSRDRGTDTQYFGPGTRLTVL.

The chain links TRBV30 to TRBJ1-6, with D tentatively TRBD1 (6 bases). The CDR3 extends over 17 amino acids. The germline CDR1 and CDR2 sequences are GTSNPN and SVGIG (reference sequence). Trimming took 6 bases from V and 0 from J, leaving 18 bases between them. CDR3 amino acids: CACQDREQSSYNSPLHF. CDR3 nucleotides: TGTGCCTGCCAGGACAGAGAACAAAGCTCCTATAATTCACCCCTCCACTTT.

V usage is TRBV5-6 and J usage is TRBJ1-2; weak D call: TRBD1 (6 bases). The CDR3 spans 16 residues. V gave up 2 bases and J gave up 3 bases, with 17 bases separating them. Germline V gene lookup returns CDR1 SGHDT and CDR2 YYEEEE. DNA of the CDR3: TGTGCCAGCAGCTTCTCACCCACAGGGCTCTACTATGGCTACACCTTC. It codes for CASSFSPTGLYYGYTF. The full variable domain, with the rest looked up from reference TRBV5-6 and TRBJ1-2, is DAGVTQSPTHLIKTRGQQVTLRCSPKSGHDTVSWYQQALGQGPQFIFQYYEEEERQRGNFPDRFSGHQFPNYSSELNVNALLLGDSALYLCASSFSPTGLYYGYTFGSGTRLTVV.

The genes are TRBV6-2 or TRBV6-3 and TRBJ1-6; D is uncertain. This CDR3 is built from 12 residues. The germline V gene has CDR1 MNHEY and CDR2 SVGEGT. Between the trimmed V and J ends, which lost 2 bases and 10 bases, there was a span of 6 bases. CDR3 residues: CASSYISSPLHF. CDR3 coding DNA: TGTGCCAGCAGTTACATTTCGTCACCCCTCCACTTT.

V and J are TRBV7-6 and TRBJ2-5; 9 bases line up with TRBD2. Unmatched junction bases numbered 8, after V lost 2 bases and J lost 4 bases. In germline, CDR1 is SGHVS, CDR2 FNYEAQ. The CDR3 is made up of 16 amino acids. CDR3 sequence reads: CASSLSPQTSGETQYF. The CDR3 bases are TGTGCCAGCAGCTTATCACCACAGACTAGCGGAGAGACCCAGTACTTC.

CDR3 sequence reads: CASTIPGQEIFTDTQYF. Here the CDR3 DNA reads TGTGCCAGCACGATCCCGGGACAGGAGATTTTCACAGATACGCAGTATTTT. The rearrangement uses TRBV7-9 and TRBJ2-3; 8 bases are shared with TRBD1. The germline CDR1 and CDR2 sequences are SEHNR and FQNEAQ (reference sequence). The CDR3 spans 17 residues. Trimming took 7 bases from V and 2 from J; bases not matched to a gene: 14.

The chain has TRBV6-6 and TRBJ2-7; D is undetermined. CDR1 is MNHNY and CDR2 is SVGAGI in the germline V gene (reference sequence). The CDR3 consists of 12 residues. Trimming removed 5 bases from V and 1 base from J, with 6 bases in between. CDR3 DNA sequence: TGTGCCAGCAGTCCCCGTTCCTACGAGCAGTACTTC. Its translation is CASSPRSYEQYF.

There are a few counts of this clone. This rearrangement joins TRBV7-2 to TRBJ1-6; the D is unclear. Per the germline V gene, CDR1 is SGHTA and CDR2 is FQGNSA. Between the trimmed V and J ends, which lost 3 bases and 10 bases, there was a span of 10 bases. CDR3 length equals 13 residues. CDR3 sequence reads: CASSFRRGSPLHF. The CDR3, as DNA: TGTGCCAGCAGCTTTCGACGGGGATCACCCCTCCACTTT. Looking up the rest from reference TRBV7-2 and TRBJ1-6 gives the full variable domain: GAGVSQSPSNKVTEKGKDVELRCDPISGHTALYWYRQSLGQGLEFLIYFQGNSAPDKSGLPSDRFSAERTGGSVSTLTIQRTQQEDSAVYLCASSFRRGSPLHFGNGTRLTVT.

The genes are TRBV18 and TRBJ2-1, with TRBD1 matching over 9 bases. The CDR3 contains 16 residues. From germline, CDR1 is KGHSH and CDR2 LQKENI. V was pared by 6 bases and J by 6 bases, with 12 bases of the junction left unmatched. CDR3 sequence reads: CASSLQGALLINEQFF. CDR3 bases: TGTGCCAGCTCTCTACAGGGGGCGTTGTTAATCAATGAGCAGTTCTTC. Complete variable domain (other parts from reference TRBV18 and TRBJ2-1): NAGVMQNPRHLVRRRGQEARLRCSPMKGHSHVYWYRQLPEEGLKFMVYLQKENIIDESGMPKERFSAEFPKEGPSILRIQQVVRGDSAAYFCASSLQGALLINEQFFGPGTRLTVL.

The CDR3 DNA sequence: TGTGCCAGTAGTATCCGGGGACAGAATCCCCTGAACACTGAAGCTTTCTTT. Translation gives CASSIRGQNPLNTEAFF. This chain joins TRBV19 and TRBJ1-1; 7 nucleotides agree with TRBD1. After removal of 3 bases from V and 0 bases from J, the junction contained 10 bases not matched to a gene. The CDR3 runs to 17 residues. Germline CDR1 is LNHDA and CDR2 is SQIVND (reference sequence).